These T cell receptor beta chains were read from a single sample in a study of OX40 agonist ivuxolimab in advanced cancers. Sequenced by immunoSEQ multiplex PCR; TCRdb stores in-frame clones only, minus some. The data hold tens of thousands of clones, with around nine tenths observed a single time. The sequencing here drew on CD4+ or CD8+ T cells sorted from blood, taken in a trial of the OX40 agonist ivuxolimab. These TCRs come from an adult with an advanced solid tumor such as melanoma, head and neck, liver or kidney cancer. Both conserved end residues are part of each CDR3. The D gene is left open where the match is weak. Size is stated for part of the rows, as once, few or many counts, or as a class when the clone is expanded.

>-|18|TRBD2|TRBV15|TRBJ2-5
TGTGCCACCAGCACGGGGGGGTGGGTACTAGCGGGAGAAGAGACCCAGTACTTC
CATSTGGWVLAGEETQYF
>-|16|-|TRBV5-5|TRBJ1-4
TGTGCCAGCAGCTCCTTCCTCCTGGGGGTGGGTGAAAAACTGTTTTTT
CASSSFLLGVGEKLFF
>-|14|-|TRBV19|TRBJ2-7
TGTGCCAGTAGTGGACAGTCAAGCTCCTACGAGCAGTACTTC
CASSGQSSSYEQYF
>-|16|-|TRBV7-8|TRBJ2-3
TGTGCCAGCAGCTTAATTCTGGTGGGAGTCACAGATACGCAGTATTTT
CASSLILVGVTDTQYF
>-|13|-|TRBV5-4|TRBJ2-7
TGTGCCAGCAGCTTCCCGGGGCAATACGAGCAGTACTTC
CASSFPGQYEQYF
>-|15|TRBD2|TRBV2|TRBJ2-1
TGTGCCAGCAGTGGCCTAGCGGGAGAATACAATGAGCAGTTCTTC
CASSGLAGEYNEQFF
>-|16|TRBD2|TRBV6-5|TRBJ2-5
TGTGCCAGCAGTTACTCGAGCGGGAGGGCCTTAGAGACCCAGTACTTC
CASSYSSGRALETQYF
>-|13|-|TRBV27|TRBJ2-3
TGTGCCAGCAGTGATGCATGGGCGGATACGCAGTATTTT
CASSDAWADTQYF
>-|14|-|TRBV10-2|TRBJ2-1
TGCGCCACCTCAGACCTGAGCTCCTACAATGAGCAGTTCTTC
CATSDLSSYNEQFF
>-|14|-|TRBV27|TRBJ1-4
TGTGCCAGCAGTTTGTCGACACTTAATGAAAAACTGTTTTTT
CASSLSTLNEKLFF
>large|14|-|TRBV19|TRBJ1-1
TGTGCCAGTAGTGTAGGACGGATGAACACTGAAGCTTTCTTT
CASSVGRMNTEAFF
>-|12|-|TRBV29-1|TRBJ2-1
TGCAGCCTCCTTTTCCCCTACAATGAGCAGTTCTTC
CSLLFPYNEQFF
>-|18|-|TRBV9|TRBJ2-1
TGTGCCAGCAGCGGTAGGGGAACGGGACACACCTCCTACAATGAGCAGTTCTTC
CASSGRGTGHTSYNEQFF
>once|16|TRBD2|TRBV7-9|TRBJ2-2
TGTGCCAGCAGCTCCCTAGCGGGATCGAACACCGGGGAGCTGTTTTTT
CASSSLAGSNTGELFF
>once|16|-|TRBV27|TRBJ1-1
TGTGCCAGCAGTTTATTCTGGGCAGGGATGAACACTGAAGCTTTCTTT
CASSLFWAGMNTEAFF
>-|15|TRBD2|TRBV9|TRBJ2-5
TGTGCCAGCAGCGAGGGACTAGTGGGCGTGGAGACCCAGTACTTC
CASSEGLVGVETQYF
>-|11|-|TRBV20-1|TRBJ2-7
TGCAGTGCTAGAGAAGGGATCGAGCAGTACTTC
CSAREGIEQYF
>once|16|TRBD2|TRBV7-9|TRBJ2-7
TGTGCCAGCAGCGGGCCGGGACTAGCGGACCCCTACGAGCAGTACTTC
CASSGPGLADPYEQYF
>-|14|TRBD1|TRBV5-6|TRBJ1-1
TGTGCCAGCAGCTTCCCGGGACAGGGACCTGAAGCTTTCTTT
CASSFPGQGPEAFF
>-|15|TRBD1|TRBV27|TRBJ1-5
TGTGCCAGCACTCCAGGGGGCGAGGGCAATCAGCCCCAGCATTTT
CASTPGGEGNQPQHF
>-|13|-|TRBV19|TRBJ2-7
TGTGCCAGTAGTATGGGCGACGGCTACGAGCAGTACTTC
CASSMGDGYEQYF
>-|15|-|TRBV4-1|TRBJ1-1
TGCGCCAGCAGCCAGGGGGGGGTATCGGGAACTGAAGCTTTCTTT
CASSQGGVSGTEAFF
>-|16|TRBD1|TRBV7-9|TRBJ2-2
TGTGCCAGCAGCTTAGTGGGCAGGGGGCCTGGCGGGGAGCTGTTTTTT
CASSLVGRGPGGELFF
>-|16|-|TRBV10-2|TRBJ1-1
TGCGCCAGCAGGGTGGGAGGAGGGAGTATGAACACTGAAGCTTTCTTT
CASRVGGGSMNTEAFF
>-|12|-|TRBV4-2|TRBJ2-1
TGTGCCAGCAGCCAAGAGAGTAATGAGCAGTTCTTC
CASSQESNEQFF
>-|16|TRBD2|TRBV7-2|TRBJ2-7
TGTGCCAGCAGCCTTATTAGCGGGGGGGAATCCTACGAGCAGTACTTC
CASSLISGGESYEQYF
>-|15|TRBD1|TRBV27|TRBJ2-3
TGTGCCAGCAGCAACCGGGACAGGGCGTCAGATACGCAGTATTTT
CASSNRDRASDTQYF
>-|15|TRBD1|TRBV27|TRBJ2-1
TGTGCCAGCAGTCCGGGGACAGCCCCCTACAATGAGCAGTTCTTC
CASSPGTAPYNEQFF
>-|15|-|TRBV9|TRBJ2-1
TGTGCCAGCCGACCCTACGGGGCCCTAGACAATGAGCAGTTCTTC
CASRPYGALDNEQFF
>once|15|-|TRBV7-5|TRBJ2-7
TGTGCCAGAAGCTTCTCCGGGACAGGGACCTACGAGCAGTACTTC
CARSFSGTGTYEQYF
>-|16|TRBD1|TRBV5-1|TRBJ2-7
TGCGCCAGCAGCCCACAATGGACAGGGGGGGGCTACGAGCAGTACTTC
CASSPQWTGGGYEQYF
>-|15|-|TRBV10-3|TRBJ2-5
TGTGCCATCAGTGAGTCTCTCGGGGGCGGGGAGACCCAGTACTTC
CAISESLGGGETQYF
>-|15|-|TRBV7-9|TRBJ2-2
TGTGCCAGCACCAGCGACAGGATGAACACCGGGGAGCTGTTTTTT
CASTSDRMNTGELFF
>-|14|-|TRBV29-1|TRBJ1-1
TGCAGCGCTGCCCATGGAGAGATGAACACTGAAGCTTTCTTT
CSAAHGEMNTEAFF
>-|13|-|TRBV6-6|TRBJ2-7
TGTGCCAGCGGAATGGACAGCTCCTACGAGCAGTACTTC
CASGMDSSYEQYF
>-|15|TRBD2|TRBV5-6|TRBJ2-7
TGTGCCAGCAGCAGGGGGACTAGCAGCTTCCACGAGCAGTACTTC
CASSRGTSSFHEQYF
>-|13|-|TRBV27|TRBJ1-2
TGTGCCAGCAGCCAGACAAGTTGGAATGGCTACACCTTC
CASSQTSWNGYTF
>-|14|-|TRBV27|TRBJ1-4
TGTGCCAGCAGTCTGCGACAGGCTGGCGAAAAACTGTTTTTT
CASSLRQAGEKLFF
>-|16|TRBD1|TRBV2|TRBJ2-1
TGTGCCAGCAGCGGGGACTCCGGGACAGGGGAGACTGGGCAGTTCTTC
CASSGDSGTGETGQFF
>-|16|TRBD1|TRBV19|TRBJ1-2
TGTGCCAGTAGTATATCGGGACAGGGTGGCCGTAGGGGCTACACCTTC
CASSISGQGGRRGYTF
>-|14|-|TRBV7-9|TRBJ1-1
TGTGCCAGCAGCCAGGGGACACCGAACACTGAAGCTTTCTTT
CASSQGTPNTEAFF
>-|14|TRBD1|TRBV7-9|TRBJ2-2
TGTGCCAGCAGCTGGGGACAGATGCCCGGGGAGCTGTTTTTT
CASSWGQMPGELFF
>-|17|-|TRBV7-9|TRBJ2-3
TGTGCCAGCAGCCTACCCCCTCGCGGGGGCTCTCCAGATACGCAGTATTTT
CASSLPPRGGSPDTQYF
>once|13|-|TRBV7-9|TRBJ1-1
TGTGCCAGCAGCTCCGCAGGGCCCACTGAAGCTTTCTTT
CASSSAGPTEAFF
>-|13|-|TRBV7-7|TRBJ1-4
TGTGCTAGCAGCCTTCGACCGGGTGAAAAACTGTTTTTT
CASSLRPGEKLFF
>-|14|-|TRBV4-3|TRBJ2-1
TGCGCCAGCAGCCAAGAGGGCGGAAACAATGAGCAGTTCTTC
CASSQEGGNNEQFF
>-|16|-|TRBV29-1|TRBJ2-2
TGCAGCGTTGAAGATCCAGGCAGATTGGAGACCGGGGAGCTGTTTTTT
CSVEDPGRLETGELFF
>-|13|TRBD1|TRBV5-6|TRBJ2-5
TGTGCCAGCAGAGGGGACAGCCAAGAGACCCAGTACTTC
CASRGDSQETQYF
>once|15|TRBD2|TRBV11-3|TRBJ2-1
TGTGCCAGCAGCGTCTCTAGCGGACTCTACAATGAGCAGTTCTTC
CASSVSSGLYNEQFF
>-|14|-|TRBV2|TRBJ2-1
TGTGCCAGGGGTCCCGAGGGGTCCTACAATGAGCAGTTCTTC
CARGPEGSYNEQFF
>-|15|-|TRBV6-5|TRBJ1-6
TGTGCCAGCAGTCCGATCCGGGAGAAGATTTCACCCCTCCACTTT
CASSPIREKISPLHF
>-|14|-|TRBV13|TRBJ2-5
TGTGCCAGCAGCGGCAGGGGATTCCAAGAGACCCAGTACTTC
CASSGRGFQETQYF
>-|13|-|TRBV5-6|TRBJ2-2
TGTGCCAGCAGCTTGGGACATCCAGCGGGGCTGTTTTTT
CASSLGHPAGLFF
>-|18|TRBD2|TRBV18|TRBJ2-7
TGTGCCAGCTCACCTAGGACCCTAGCGGGAGTCGGGTGGTACGAGCAGTACTTC
CASSPRTLAGVGWYEQYF
>-|18|-|TRBV28|TRBJ1-3
TGTGCCAGCACCGATCCCTCGGACACTGCTGACTCTGGAAACACCATATATTTT
CASTDPSDTADSGNTIYF